The 4 T cell receptor beta chains listed next were all sequenced from one sample in a study of T cells in Graves' hyperthyroidism and ophthalmopathy. From RNA transcripts, TCR beta CDR3 regions were amplified. HTBI primers were employed in a first-round RT-PCR of the TCR CDR3. TCRdb used MiXCR to reprocess the multiplex PCR reads, holding one entry per CDR3 protein. The data contain about 560,000 distinct CDR3 sequences, approximately 16% of them singletons. The sample taken for sequencing was blood. The receptors derive from a woman aged 18-35 years with Graves' hyperthyroidism.

This clonotype was seen a few times. This chain connects TRBV12-3 or TRBV12-4 to TRBJ2-5; D is possibly TRBD1 (5 bases). Trimming removed 3 bases from V and 5 bases from J, with 10 bases in between. The CDR3 contains 13 residues. The CDR3 loop reads CASSFPGSETQYF. CDR3 coding DNA: TGTGCCAGCAGTTTTCCAGGGTCGGAGACCCAGTACTTC.

The sample holds many counts of this clonotype. The genes are TRBV5-1 and TRBJ2-4; TRBD1 or TRBD2 may be the D gene (5 bases each). Looked up from germline, CDR1 is SGHRS and CDR2 is YFSETQ. The V end lost 9 bases, the J end lost 1 base, and 17 bases lay between the germline ends. CDR3 length: 15 residues. In nucleotides, the CDR3 is TGCGCCAACATTCGGGACGCGGAGGCCAAAAACATTCAGTACTTC. This sequence encodes CANIRDAEAKNIQYF.

The chain employs TRBV3-1 and TRBJ1-4; maybe TRBD1 (5 bases). Germline CDR1 LGHDT, CDR2 YNNKEL (reference sequence). The CDR3 length is 14 residues. The germline V and J ends were trimmed by 6 bases and 6 bases, with 14 bases remaining between them. CDR3: CASSWGPGDEKLFF. The CDR3 nucleotides read TGTGCCAGCAGTTGGGGTCCGGGGGATGAAAAACTGTTTTTT.

The sample holds many counts of this clonotype. This chain uses TRBV9 with TRBJ1-2, with unresolved D. Germline CDR1 is SGDLS and CDR2 is YYNGEE. The CDR3 loop spans 13 amino acids. V lost 0 bases and J 6 bases, leaving 9 bases between the germline ends. CDR3 in amino acids: CASSVGSGDGYTF. The CDR3 DNA sequence: TGTGCCAGCAGCGTAGGATCCGGGGATGGCTACACCTTC. Full variable domain (outside the CDR3, taken from reference TRBV9 and TRBJ1-2): DSGVTQTPKHLITATGQRVTLRCSPRSGDLSVYWYQQSLDQGLQFLIQYYNGEERAKGNILERFSAQQFPDLHSELNLSSLELGDSALYFCASSVGSGDGYTFGSGTRLTVV.